This entry concerns a single T cell receptor beta chain. There are 13 residues in the CDR3. V was pared by 5 bases and J by 6 bases, with 9 bases between. Germline V gives CDR1 SGHRS, CDR2 YFSETQ. This sample is part of a study of shared clonotypes between healthy human individuals. Sequenced by immunoSEQ multiplex PCR; TCRdb stores in-frame clones only, minus some. The repertoire holds under 1,100,000 clones, approximately 76% seen once, with around 1.5% in the top ten. The authors divided CD4+ cells into CD45RA+ naive and CD45RA-negative memory subsets. This sequence originates from a man younger than 35 in good health. Sequences were obtained from memory CD4+ T cells sorted from blood. Specified subset: CD45RA-negative fraction. The rearrangement links TRBV5-1 to TRBJ1-6, with D perhaps TRBD1 (5 bases). The DNA of the CDR3 is TGCGCCAGCAGTTCCGACAGTAATTCACCCCTCCACTTT. It yields the protein CASSSDSNSPLHF.